This section outlines one T cell receptor (beta chain) sequence together with its context. This clone was seen a few times. Its antigen is not yet known. No base qualities exist here, and no much larger clone lies one base off it. Whole blood was collected in K2EDTA tubes by collaborating institutions according to the institutions' own protocols. For TCRbeta analysis, collaborators shipped samples as frozen whole blood, isolated PBMCs, or DNA extracted from either of those sample types. The data belong to a study of blood T cell repertoires in COVID-19 (dated by TCRdb to 2019 to 2021). Regarding the study in general: Collaborator samples came from the United States, Italy and Spain and covered acute and convalescent phases of COVID-19. The prospective study material was composed of cDNA or gDNA derived from T cells, B-cell-depleted T cells, or PBMCs. Subjects who had been exposed to COVID-19, were actively infected with it, or had recovered from it provided the deeply sampled blood TCRbeta repertoires that made up the dataset. The repertoires were released in a freely available public database intended as a resource for research on the immune response to SARS-CoV-2. The samples were drawn from the first 160 participants of the ongoing ImmuneRACE study and from 1,254 subjects provided by 6 global collaborators. A de-identified subject ID, COVID-19 status, age in years and sex were almost always included in the sample metadata. Where available, HLA class I and class II types were obtained from metadata supplied by the sample provider rather than from assay-based typing. General findings and caveats noted by the study authors: How much clinical and demographic metadata was included differed by source and by participant, and the metadata was provided uncurated.

The CDR3 runs 15 amino acids, cysteine and phenylalanine included. The entry retains the CDR3 DNA only, 45 bases that are in frame from base 1. The germline V gene gives CDR1 as MNHEY and CDR2 as SVGAGI. V sheds 6 bases and J sheds 1 base, leaving 15 bases between their ends. TCRbeta CDR3 regions were amplified from genomic DNA using the immunoSEQ Assay, a bias-controlled multiplex PCR. The authors processed their data as follows. Nucleated cell counts per sample were estimated from amplification of reference gene primers within the assay. To quantify the absolute abundance of each unique TCRbeta CDR3 rearrangement, sequence reads were collapsed and filtered. For each sample, productive Simpson clonality was calculated by taking the square root of Simpson's diversity index across productive rearrangements. The immuneACCESS repertoire file appears here via TCRdb, limited to in-frame rearrangements. These files lack a portion of the clones; in checked studies, under half of the deficit traces to unresolved V genes, and the cause of the others is not known. The V and J calls and clone size are taken from that table; D and trimming were inferred from the DNA. The sample records fewer than 150,000 clones, 60% to 85% of which are singletons. 0.7% to 1% of the sample is in the top ten clones.

The source of this sequence is a human donor with acute or convalescent COVID-19. The donor label of this sample is uncertain. The chain employs TRBV6-5 and TRBJ1-1, with a tentative D gene TRBD1 over 6 matching bases. The specimen sequenced was peripheral blood. The CDR3: CASSPNAGENTEAFF. The DNA sequence is TGTGCCAGCAGCCCGAACGCAGGGGAGAACACTGAAGCTTTCTTT.